This TCR beta chain was profiled in a study of blood T cell repertoires in COVID-19. CDR3 length: 15 residues. V was pared by 4 bases and J by 4 bases, with 19 bases between. Germline lookup yields CDR1 SQVTM and CDR2 ANQGSEA. TCRdb's table, derived via immunoSEQ multiplex PCR, lists solely in-frame clones and lacks some. The sample carries approximately 110,000 clones, over 75% recorded once. The clonotype originates from a man in his 70s with active or convalescent COVID-19. Source material: peripheral blood. The chain employs TRBV29-1 and TRBJ1-1; D remains unclear. The CDR3 loop is CSVVVGRNVGTEAFF. CDR3 nucleotide sequence: TGCAGCGTTGTCGTAGGGAGGAATGTAGGCACTGAAGCTTTCTTT.